A selection of T cell receptor beta chains follows, all from one sample in a study of T cells in Graves' hyperthyroidism and ophthalmopathy. MiXCR, applied by TCRdb to the multiplex PCR reads, yields one record per CDR3 protein. The table shows 250,000 to 300,000 distinct CDR3 sequences, with approximately 15% occurring only once. The sample comprised blood. The source of these receptors is a woman aged 55-70 years with Graves' ophthalmopathy. The CDR3 runs from the conserved cysteine through the conserved F or W. The D gene is left open where the match is weak. Clone size is shown for a subset of rows, as once, few, many or a class of expanded clone.

>TRBV6-4|-|TRBD2|TRBJ2-1
TGTGCCAGCAGTGACTGGGCGGGAGGGCCCATCCATGAGCAGTTCTTC
CASSDWAGGPIHEQFF
>TRBV20-1|many|TRBD1|TRBJ1-1
TGCAGTGCCGTGACAGGGTTGGAGAACACTGAAGCTTTCTTT
CSAVTGLENTEAFF
>TRBV19|-|-|TRBJ1-5
TGTGCCAGTAGTTGGCGTCCGTACAATCAGCCCCAGCATTTT
CASSWRPYNQPQHF
>TRBV12-3/TRBV12-4|-|TRBD1|TRBJ1-5
TGTGCCAGCAAAATGGGGACAGGGGGCAATCAGCCCCAGCATTTT
CASKMGTGGNQPQHF
>TRBV29-1|few|-|TRBJ2-1
TGCAGCGTTGAGAGTCTATGGGGCCGCGAGCAGTTCTTC
CSVESLWGREQFF
>TRBV7-2|many|TRBD1|TRBJ2-5
TGTGCCAGCAGCCCTTCAGTCAATGACAGGGGGCGGGAGACCCAGTACTTC
CASSPSVNDRGRETQYF
>TRBV12-3/TRBV12-4|many|-|TRBJ1-1
TGTGCCAGCAGTTTAGCCGGGGCCGGGGCTTTCTTT
CASSLAGAGAFF
>TRBV10-3|few|-|TRBJ2-7
TGTGCCCCCAGTCAGAAGCAGTACTTC
CAPSQKQYF
>TRBV4-1|few|TRBD1|TRBJ1-5
TGCGCCAGCAGCAAACCGGGACAGGGGATTCAGCCCCAGCATTTT
CASSKPGQGIQPQHF
>TRBV16|many|-|TRBJ1-1
TGTGCCAGCAGCCAACGTGGTGAAGCTTTCTTT
CASSQRGEAFF
>TRBV12-3/TRBV12-4|-|-|TRBJ1-1
TGTGCCAGCAGCCGGGGCCCGATCGACACTGAAGCTTTCTTT
CASSRGPIDTEAFF
>TRBV28|many|-|TRBJ2-7
TGTGCCAGCAGTCCAAAGTCGGGCTCCTACGAGCAGTACTTC
CASSPKSGSYEQYF
>TRBV5-1|many|TRBD1|TRBJ1-5
TGCGCCAGCAGCTTGGGGGACAGGATTAGCAATCAGCCCCAGCATTTT
CASSLGDRISNQPQHF
>TRBV6-5|-|TRBD2|TRBJ2-1
TGTGCCAGCAGTTACTCCGGGCGGGGGTCCTACAATGAGCAGTTCTTC
CASSYSGRGSYNEQFF
>TRBV7-8|-|TRBD2|TRBJ2-5
TGTGCCAGCAGCCCGACGAGCGGGGGGGCCTTGGAGACCCAGTACTTC
CASSPTSGGALETQYF
>TRBV6-1|-|TRBD1|TRBJ2-7
TGTGCCAGCAGTGAAAGTGAGACAGGGGGAAACGAGCAGTACTTC
CASSESETGGNEQYF
>TRBV10-3|-|TRBD1|TRBJ2-2
TGTGCCATCAGGAAGACCGGGACAGGGCTTTTCGGGGAGCTGTTTTTT
CAIRKTGTGLFGELFF
>TRBV20-1|many|-|TRBJ2-1
TGCAGTGCTAGAGATAAAAATTGGAATGAGCAGTTCTTC
CSARDKNWNEQFF
>TRBV12-3/TRBV12-4|many|-|TRBJ1-1
TGTGCCAGCAGCTGGGACTGGGGCACTGAAGCTTTCTTT
CASSWDWGTEAFF
>TRBV6-1|few|-|TRBJ1-1
TGTGCCAGCAGTGAATCAGGGTCGGCTGAAGCTTTCTTT
CASSESGSAEAFF
>TRBV29-1|-|-|TRBJ1-1
TGCAGCGACACCCAGACAGGCTGGGACACTGAAGCTTTCTTT
CSDTQTGWDTEAFF
>TRBV11-2|many|TRBD2|TRBJ2-1
TGTGCCAGCAGCTATACTAGCGGAACCTACAATGAGCAGTTCTTC
CASSYTSGTYNEQFF
>TRBV4-3|few|TRBD1|TRBJ2-3
TGCGCCAGCAGCCAAGACGGGACAGGGGCGCGAGATACGCAGTATTTT
CASSQDGTGARDTQYF
>TRBV20-1|-|-|TRBJ2-7
TGCAGTGCTCCGGGACAAAGCTCCTACGAGCAGTACTTC
CSAPGQSSYEQYF
>TRBV29-1|many|TRBD1|TRBJ1-5
TGCAGCGTTGGACAGGGGGATTTGGATCAGCCCCAGCATTTT
CSVGQGDLDQPQHF
>TRBV7-2|few|TRBD2|TRBJ2-5
TGTGCCAGCAGTTTCCTAGCGGGGGGGGCGGAGACCCAGTACTTC
CASSFLAGGAETQYF
>TRBV20-1|many|TRBD2|TRBJ2-3
TGCAGTGCAGCCCGGGACTACGACACAGATACGCAGTATTTT
CSAARDYDTDTQYF
>TRBV4-3|few|-|TRBJ2-1
TGCGCCAGCAGCCAACAAAGTTTAGAGAGTGAGCAGTTCTTC
CASSQQSLESEQFF
>TRBV12-3/TRBV12-4|many|-|TRBJ1-1
TGTGCCAGCAGTAGCCGAATACAGGCTTTCTTT
CASSSRIQAFF
>TRBV7-2|few|-|TRBJ2-5
TGTGCCAGCAGCTTAGTATTGACGGGGGGCAGGGAGACCCAGTACTTC
CASSLVLTGGRETQYF
>TRBV12-3/TRBV12-4|few|TRBD2|TRBJ2-2
TGTGCCAGCAGTTCATGGACTAGCGGGGGGGGCGGGGAGCTGTTTTTT
CASSSWTSGGGGELFF
>TRBV27|many|-|TRBJ2-1
TGTGCCAGCAGGTTGCTCGGGAGTGGTGAGCAGTTCTTC
CASRLLGSGEQFF